This TCR beta chain was captured in a study of prognosis after radiotherapy for stage I lung cancer (dated by TCRdb to about 2021). Study-wide context: Around 18 stage I NSCLC patients were enrolled in Nanjing, China, between 2018 and 2019. Some 15 of the patients were found to have newly diagnosed primary stage I lung tumors, and roughly five were living with oligometastatic NSCLC after surgical resection of the primary tumor. Concurrent therapy was not administered to any patient alongside SBRT. Using image-guided IMRT or VMAT, SBRT was delivered in 3 to 5 fractions at a biologically effective dose of at least 100 Gy. For each of the roughly 19 patients, one blood sample was taken before SBRT and one after, so the study sequenced about 40 samples in total. All patients were regarded as medically inoperable, because of comorbidities in about eleven patients and refusal of surgery in several patients. Tumor histology was squamous cell carcinoma in seven patients and adenocarcinoma in around 12. Four of the 19 patients developed distant metastases after SBRT, at a median of roughly seven months; the other 15 showed no significant progression. The cohort comprised under 15 men and 5 or 6 women with a median age of 74.5 years, ranging from 53 to 84 years. The study profiled peripheral blood TCR beta repertoires from stage I NSCLC patients before and after stereotactic body radiotherapy and related them to distant failure. Study-level results and caveats: A decrease in unique TCR clone counts was observed after SBRT (median around 9,800 before versus more than 6,000 after; Wilcoxon paired P=0.011). No adjustment for multiple comparisons was applied to any of the reported P values. Limitations of the study included a small cohort and short follow-up, and the study findings need independent validation. Whether the expanded TCR clones were tumor-specific was not determined. Differences by metastasis status were reportedly seen in TRBV and TRBJ usage frequencies, involving two V genes at baseline and, after SBRT, several V genes and two J genes. Post-SBRT Shannon entropy and its change from baseline were lower in patients who developed distant metastases; baseline Shannon entropy was not associated with metastases.

CDR3 length: 15 amino acids, cysteine to phenylalanine. Only the CDR3 DNA is retained, 45 bases long and in frame from the first base. V lost 3 bases and J lost 2 bases; the stretch between them is 12 bases long. This clonotype was picked up many times. It has no known antigen specificity. Nothing much larger sits one base from this clone, and base qualities are not available. The TCR beta CDR3 region was amplified from genomic DNA by two rounds of multiplex PCR. In the first PCR round, primers specific to each TRBV and TRBJ gene were used, and the primer sequences were filed in Chinese patent CN105087789A. Universal primers were used in the second round of PCR. The Roche High Pure PCR Template Preparation Kit was used to extract genomic DNA from the frozen PBMCs. An Illumina HiSeq 3000 was used to sequence the libraries paired-end with 151 bp reads. On the authors' methods: CutAdapt was used to discard raw reads that did not contain the multiplex PCR primer sequences. Using PEAR, the high-quality paired reads were merged into contigs. TRB V, D and J gene segments were assigned to each contig with MiXCR by alignment to reference sequences. CDR3 sequences were clustered by base quality and sequence similarity to remove sequencing errors. Shannon entropy normalized by the natural log of productive TCR sequence number was used as the measure of diversity. Clonality was defined as one minus Shannon entropy divided by the natural log of the number of unique clonotypes. The Youden index of ROC curves was used to select progression-free survival cut-offs for repertoire metrics, and analyses were performed in R 3.5.3. TCRdb reran the public reads through fastp at Q25 and MiXCR, keeping productive beta chains. Under each unique CDR3 protein, matching rows form one entry showing the most common genes and DNA. The V and J calls and clone size come from TCRdb's table, not from the authors' own analysis. The table for this sample lists 10,000 to 15,000 distinct CDR3 sequences; 43% of them were counted only once. The ten largest make up approximately 40% of the sample.

All patients had node-negative disease on CT and PET/CT, and none had a history of other malignancies or had previously received chemotherapy or radiotherapy. At each of two time points, approximately 6.3 milliliters of peripheral venous blood were collected into EDTA tubes. Ficoll-Paque Plus density-gradient centrifugation was used to isolate PBMCs. Samples were stored at -80°C immediately after collection until analysis. The rearrangement joined TRBV12-3 or TRBV12-4 to TRBJ2-3; no D segment can be confidently identified. The sequence came from a donor over 45 with non-small cell lung cancer. Sequenced here: PBMCs, sampled before or after stereotactic body radiation therapy (not recorded which). The CDR3 protein: CASSFIGGSTDTQYF. In nucleotide form, the sequence is TGTGCCAGCAGTTTTATTGGCGGATCCACAGATACGCAGTATTTT.